The clone carrying this TCR beta chain came up once. Germline V CDR1 and CDR2: MNHNS, SASEGT. Trimming removed 0 bases at V and 3 bases at J, with 9 bases between. The CDR3 consists of 15 residues. PCR was performed using 60 Vbeta and 13 Jbeta primers. Libraries were prepared by immunoSEQ multiplex PCR; TCRdb keeps only in-frame clonotypes and omits some of them. The data contain approximately 190,000 clones, around 64% of them singletons. This sample was taken from a study of cytomegalovirus exposure and HLA in healthy donors. The source of this sequence is a man aged 35 to 55 in good health and CMV-seropositive. The sample taken for sequencing was PBMCs. The chain recombines TRBV6-1 with TRBJ1-5; D uncertain. The CDR3 nucleotides read TGTGCCAGCAGTGAAGCAGGAGGGATCAATCAGCCCCAGCATTTT. It yields the protein CASSEAGGINQPQHF.